The rows below give T cell receptor beta chains drawn from one sample of a study of OX40 agonist ivuxolimab in advanced cancers. Data came from immunoSEQ multiplex PCR; TCRdb stores just in-frame clones and leaves some out. The sample yields fewer than 25,000 clones, approximately 86% seen once. Specimen: CD4+ or CD8+ T cells sorted from blood, collected in a trial of the OX40 agonist ivuxolimab. The receptors originated from an adult with an advanced solid tumor such as melanoma, head and neck, liver or kidney cancer. The CDR3 runs from the conserved cysteine through the conserved F or W. A D gene is named only where the DNA matches it firmly. Size is stated for part of the rows, as once, few or many counts, or as a class when the clone is expanded.

>TRBD2|TRBJ2-2|TRBV6-4|few
TGTGCCAGCAGTGGGACTAGCGGGAACACCGGGGAGCTGTTTTTT
CASSGTSGNTGELFF
>NA|TRBJ2-2|TRBV30|once
TGTGCCTGGATAGGCCACACCGGGGAGCTGTTTTTT
CAWIGHTGELFF
>TRBD1|TRBJ1-5|TRBV5-8|NA
TGTGCCAGCAGCTTGGCCCCCGAGGACAGGGGAAGCCAGCCCCAGCATTTT
CASSLAPEDRGSQPQHF
>TRBD2|TRBJ2-1|TRBV7-9|NA
TGTGCCAGCAGCTTATTAGCGGGAAGCTCCTACAATGAGCAGTTCTTC
CASSLLAGSSYNEQFF
>NA|TRBJ2-2|TRBV21-1|NA
TGTGCCAGCAGCAAACTGGGAACGTACACCGGGGAGCTGTTTTTT
CASSKLGTYTGELFF
>NA|TRBJ2-5|TRBV7-2|NA
TGTGCCAGCAGCTTAGCGCGGTTCCAAGAGACCCAGTACTTC
CASSLARFQETQYF
>TRBD1|TRBJ2-5|TRBV7-8|NA
TGTGCCAGCAGTTCCGACAGGGACCCAAAAGAGACCCAGTACTTC
CASSSDRDPKETQYF
>TRBD2|TRBJ2-7|TRBV19|NA
TGTGCCAGTAGGCTTACCGGGACTAGCCCCTTCGAGCAGTACTTC
CASRLTGTSPFEQYF
>TRBD1|TRBJ2-2|TRBV15|NA
TGTGCCACCAGCAGGGGACAGGGGGCAAGGGAGCTGTTTTTT
CATSRGQGARELFF
>TRBD2|TRBJ2-5|TRBV9|NA
TGTGCCAGCAGCGTCGCGGGAGGGCAAGAGACCCAGTACTTC
CASSVAGGQETQYF
>NA|TRBJ2-1|TRBV30|NA
TGTGCCTGGACCGAAGAGGGGCCTGAGCAGTTCTTC
CAWTEEGPEQFF
>NA|TRBJ2-1|TRBV4-1|NA
TGCGCCAGCAGCCAAGATGCACACAAAATCTTTCTCACGAATGAGCAGTTCTTC
CASSQDAHKIFLTNEQFF
>NA|TRBJ1-1|TRBV5-1|once
TGCGCCAGCAGCTTGGACGAGGGGATGAACACTGAAGCTTTCTTT
CASSLDEGMNTEAFF
>NA|TRBJ2-7|TRBV28|few
TGTGCCAGCAGCTGGACCTACGAGCAGTACTTC
CASSWTYEQYF
>TRBD2|TRBJ2-2|TRBV9|once
TGTGCCAGCAGCTACGGCGGGAGGAACACCGGGGAGCTGTTTTTT
CASSYGGRNTGELFF
>TRBD1|TRBJ1-5|TRBV5-1|NA
TGCGCCAGCAGCCCGAATCCGGGACAGCTTACTTATCAGCCCCAGCATTTT
CASSPNPGQLTYQPQHF
>NA|TRBJ2-7|TRBV4-1|once
TGCGCCAGCAGCCAAGATACGGGGGCAGGAGGCGCTTCGAGAGAGCAGTACTTC
CASSQDTGAGGASREQYF
>NA|TRBJ2-7|TRBV5-8|NA
TGTGCCAGCAGCTTGGAAGTTGGAGTACTATTCAAGCACGAGCAGTACTTC
CASSLEVGVLFKHEQYF
>TRBD2|TRBJ2-3|TRBV27|NA
TGTGCCAGCAGCGTAGACGGGAGGGCGACAGATACGCAGTATTTT
CASSVDGRATDTQYF
>NA|TRBJ2-2|TRBV6-6|NA
TGTGCCAGCAGTTACTCGTGGGTAACCGGGGAGCTGTTTTTT
CASSYSWVTGELFF
>NA|TRBJ1-2|TRBV13|NA
TGTGCCACAAAAGAAGGAACAAACTATGGCTACACCTTC
CATKEGTNYGYTF
>TRBD2|TRBJ2-3|TRBV9|NA
TGTGCCAGCAGCGATGCCCATGACGGCGGGAGGGCCTATGTGCAGTATTTT
CASSDAHDGGRAYVQYF
>TRBD2|TRBJ2-2|TRBV5-1|once
TGCGCCAGCAGCCGAGCGGGATGGGACACCGGGGAGCTGTTTTTT
CASSRAGWDTGELFF
>NA|TRBJ2-5|TRBV13|NA
TGTGCCAGCAGTCAAGAGACCCAGTACTTC
CASSQETQYF
>NA|TRBJ2-2|TRBV9|NA
TGTGCCAGCAGCGTAACAGGGCAGGAGCTGTTTTTT
CASSVTGQELFF
>TRBD1|TRBJ1-3|TRBV5-1|NA
TGCGCCAGCAGCCTCGGACAGGGAAGTCCTGGAAACACCATATATTTT
CASSLGQGSPGNTIYF
>NA|TRBJ1-2|TRBV10-3|NA
TGTGCCATCAGTGAGCCTGGGGTGGGGACAACTAACTATGGCTACACCTTC
CAISEPGVGTTNYGYTF
>TRBD1|TRBJ2-2|TRBV29-1|NA
TGCAGCGCCAGACCGACAGGGGTGGTGGGGGAGCTGTTTTTT
CSARPTGVVGELFF
>TRBD1|TRBJ2-3|TRBV6-5|NA
TGTGCCAGCAGCGAATCGACAGGGGGCGCAGATACGCAGTATTTT
CASSESTGGADTQYF
>NA|TRBJ1-1|TRBV27|NA
TGTGCCAGCAGTCAGCGTGGGGCTCTCTCCACTGAAGCTTTCTTT
CASSQRGALSTEAFF
>TRBD1|TRBJ2-5|TRBV5-1|NA
TGCGCCAGCAGCGGAGGGACAGGGTCGCAAGAGACCCAGTACTTC
CASSGGTGSQETQYF
>NA|TRBJ2-7|TRBV4-1|NA
TGCGCCAGCAGCCCTCAAATTGGGGAGCAGTACTTC
CASSPQIGEQYF
>NA|TRBJ2-7|TRBV7-2|large
TGTGCCAGCAGCGGCGGGACATACCTCTACGAGCAGTACTTC
CASSGGTYLYEQYF
>NA|TRBJ2-6|TRBV29-1|NA
TGCAGCGCTCGACAGGAAGGGAACTCTGGGGCCAACGTCCTGACTTTC
CSARQEGNSGANVLTF
>NA|TRBJ2-7|TRBV28|NA
TGTGCCAGCACCCCGAGAGGGGACTACGAGCAGTACTTC
CASTPRGDYEQYF
>TRBD2|TRBJ2-1|TRBV7-3|NA
TGTGCCAGCAGCCTGACTAGCGGAGCTTCCTACAATGAGCAGTTCTTC
CASSLTSGASYNEQFF
>NA|TRBJ2-1|TRBV27|NA
TGTGCCAGCAGTTTAGGGGTAGGGGCGGGGCACAGGCAGTTCTTC
CASSLGVGAGHRQFF
>TRBD1|TRBJ2-3|TRBV13|NA
TGTGCCAGCAGCTTCGGACAGGGAACAGATACGCAGTATTTT
CASSFGQGTDTQYF
>NA|TRBJ2-2|TRBV10-1|NA
TGCGCCAGCAGTGAAATGAACACCGGGGAGCTGTTTTTT
CASSEMNTGELFF
>TRBD1|TRBJ1-1|TRBV11-1|once
TGTGCCAGCAGCTTAGTTTTAGGACAGGGCGCTGAAGCTTTCTTT
CASSLVLGQGAEAFF
>NA|TRBJ1-2|TRBV27|NA
TGTGCCAGCAGAGACGGGGCGGTCTATGGCTACACCTTC
CASRDGAVYGYTF
>TRBD1|TRBJ1-1|TRBV10-3|NA
TGTGCCATCGGAGGGACAGGGGGGTTCGCTGAAGCTTTCTTT
CAIGGTGGFAEAFF
>NA|TRBJ2-7|TRBV27|NA
TGTGCCAGCAGTCCCTCCGGGGGGCGCTTCTACGAGCAGTACTTC
CASSPSGGRFYEQYF
>NA|TRBJ2-7|TRBV11-2|NA
TGTGCCAGCAGCTTAGATCCCCCCTACGAGCAGTACTTC
CASSLDPPYEQYF
>TRBD2|TRBJ2-7|TRBV6-1|NA
TGTGCCAGCAGTCGACTAGCGGGAGAGTACGAGCAGTACTTC
CASSRLAGEYEQYF
>NA|TRBJ1-1|TRBV6-6|NA
TGTGCCAGCAGTTATCAGGGGAACACTGAAGCTTTCTTT
CASSYQGNTEAFF
>TRBD2|TRBJ2-3|TRBV7-8|NA
TGTGCCAGCAGCTTATTTAGCGGGCGCACAGATACGCAGTATTTT
CASSLFSGRTDTQYF